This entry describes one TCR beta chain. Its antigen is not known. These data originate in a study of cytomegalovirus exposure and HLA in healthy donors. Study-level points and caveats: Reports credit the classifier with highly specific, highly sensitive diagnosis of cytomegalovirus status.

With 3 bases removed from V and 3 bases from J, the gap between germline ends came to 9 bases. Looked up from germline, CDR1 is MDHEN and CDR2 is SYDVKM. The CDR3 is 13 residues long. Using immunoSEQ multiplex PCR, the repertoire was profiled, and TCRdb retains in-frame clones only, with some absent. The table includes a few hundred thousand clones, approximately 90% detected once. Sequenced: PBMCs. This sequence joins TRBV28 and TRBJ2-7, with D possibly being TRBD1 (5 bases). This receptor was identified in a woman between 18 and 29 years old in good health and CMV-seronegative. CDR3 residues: CASSFFQGYEQYF. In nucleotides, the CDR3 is TGTGCCAGCAGTTTTTTCCAGGGCTACGAGCAGTACTTC.